The 10 T cell receptor beta chains below come from one sample, sequenced in a study of shared clonotypes between healthy human individuals. Terminally differentiated effector memory CD45RA+ cells were excluded from the naive CD8 cells, which were CD45RO-negative and positively selected for CCR7. Profiling relied on immunoSEQ multiplex PCR, and the TCRdb table lists in-frame clones only, not all of them. The sample holds nearly 2 million clones, roughly 95% seen once. The specimen sequenced was naive CD8+ T cells sorted from blood. Receptors originate from a man in his late teens or twenties in good health.

This clone appeared once. The chain is built from TRBV4-3 and TRBJ2-7; 9 nucleotides match TRBD2. Per the germline V gene, CDR1 is LGHNA and CDR2 is YSLEER. J lost 3 bases, V lost 3 bases, and 9 bases had no gene match. The CDR3 extends over 16 amino acids. The DNA of the CDR3 is TGCGCCAGCAGCCAGGATAGGACTAGCGCGTACTACGAGCAGTACTTC. It encodes CASSQDRTSAYYEQYF.

The chain uses TRBV27 and TRBJ2-3; D remains ambiguous. There are 14 residues in the CDR3. Germline V gives CDR1 MNHEY, CDR2 SMNVEV (reference sequence). V was clipped by 3 bases and J by 2 bases, with 9 bases between them. The CDR3: CASSLEGFTDTQYF. The DNA of the CDR3 is TGTGCCAGCAGTTTGGAAGGGTTCACAGATACGCAGTATTTT.

The V call is TRBV4-2, the J call TRBJ2-7; tentatively, D is TRBD1 (5 bases). Between the trimmed V and J ends, which lost 2 bases and 5 bases, there was a span of 10 bases. Germline values: CDR1 LGHNA, CDR2 YNFKEQ. This CDR3 region has 13 residues. The CDR3 region has the DNA TGTGCCAGCAGCCAACAGCAGGGTAACGAGCAGTACTTC. Protein product: CASSQQQGNEQYF.

The genes are TRBV28 and TRBJ2-2, with 10 positions matching TRBD2. This CDR3 has 17 amino acids. Germline CDR1 is MDHEN and CDR2 is SYDVKM. Trimming took 3 bases from V and 4 from J; bases not matched to a gene: 8. CDR3 sequence (DNA): TGTGCCAGCAGTTTCCAGCGGGGGGGCTGGAGCACCGGGGAGCTGTTTTTT. Protein sequence: CASSFQRGGWSTGELFF.

The rearrangement links TRBV5-6 to TRBJ1-1, with 8 bases that match TRBD1. Germline V gene lookup returns CDR1 SGHDT and CDR2 YYEEEE. J lost 1 base, V lost 6 bases, and 5 bases had no gene match. There are 14 residues in the CDR3. The DNA of the CDR3 is TGTGCCAGCACTACCGGGACAGGGAACACTGAAGCTTTCTTT. Its translation is CASTTGTGNTEAFF.

In the case of this clone: Other DNA sequences from this sample encode an identical CDR3 as well. The rearrangement joins TRBV2 to TRBJ2-2; D gene uncertain. Trimming took off 5 bases at V and 5 bases at J, with 6 bases between the two ends. Looked up from germline, CDR1 is SNHLY and CDR2 is FYNNEI. The CDR3 length is 12 residues. CDR3 in amino acids: CASSPNTGELFF. The CDR3 bases are TGTGCCAGCAGTCCTAATACCGGGGAGCTGTTTTTT.

The chain employs TRBV4-3 and TRBJ2-6; D is uncertain. V shed 0 bases and J shed 0 bases, with 6 bases lying between them. CDR3 length: 16 residues. Germline values: CDR1 LGHNA, CDR2 YSLEER. CDR3 sequence reads: CASSQDTYSGANVLTF. The CDR3 DNA follows: TGCGCCAGCAGCCAAGACACCTACTCTGGGGCCAACGTCCTGACTTTC.

V is TRBV10-1 and J is TRBJ2-1; 9 bases agree with TRBD2. With 0 bases clipped from V and 9 bases from J, the junction kept 9 bases outside the gene matches. Germline CDR1 is WNHNN and CDR2 is SYGVQD (reference sequence). The CDR3 length is 16 residues. The CDR3 sequence: CASSESMGLAEGEQFF. The CDR3 DNA sequence: TGCGCCAGCAGTGAGTCGATGGGACTAGCTGAGGGTGAGCAGTTCTTC.

This rearrangement joins TRBV4-1 to TRBJ2-1; 8 positions agree with TRBD2. Losses at the gene ends were 0 bases for V and 9 bases for J; bases not matched to a gene: 10. Germline V lookup: CDR1 MGHRA, CDR2 YSYEKL. This CDR3 is built from 16 residues. CDR3: CASSQDASGSGSEQFF. DNA for the CDR3: TGCGCCAGCAGCCAAGACGCGAGCGGGAGCGGCAGTGAGCAGTTCTTC.

The J gene is TRBJ2-5, the V gene TRBV5-6; TRBD2 matches 13 bases. CDR3 length: 16 residues. Per the germline V gene, CDR1 is SGHDT and CDR2 is YYEEEE. V gave up 2 bases and J gave up 5 bases; unmatched junction bases: 6. CDR3 bases: TGTGCCAGCAGCTTACTAGCGGGAGGGCCGGGGGAGACCCAGTACTTC. This sequence encodes CASSLLAGGPGETQYF.